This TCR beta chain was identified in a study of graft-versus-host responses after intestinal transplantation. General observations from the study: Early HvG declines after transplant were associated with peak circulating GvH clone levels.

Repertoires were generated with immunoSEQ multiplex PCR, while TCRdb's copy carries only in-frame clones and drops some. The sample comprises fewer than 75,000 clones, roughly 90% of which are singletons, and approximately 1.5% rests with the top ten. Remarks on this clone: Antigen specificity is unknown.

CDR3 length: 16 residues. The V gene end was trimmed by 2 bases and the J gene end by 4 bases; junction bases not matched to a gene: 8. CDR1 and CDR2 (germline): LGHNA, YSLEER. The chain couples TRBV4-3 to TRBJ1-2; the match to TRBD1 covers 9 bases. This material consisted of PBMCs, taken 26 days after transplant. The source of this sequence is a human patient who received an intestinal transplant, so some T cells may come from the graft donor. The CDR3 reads CASSQTPGQGGYGYTF. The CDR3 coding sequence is TGCGCCAGCAGCCAAACTCCGGGACAGGGTGGCTATGGCTACACCTTC.